The 15 T cell receptor beta chains given below trace back to one sample, sequenced in a study of T cells in women clearing cervical HPV infection. The protocol was immunoSEQ multiplex PCR, while the TCRdb copy is restricted to in-frame clones and leaves out a portion. The table lists about 14,000 clones. Sequenced material: blood buffy coat. The receptors here all came from a woman aged 18 to 75 with a cervical HPV16 infection that either progressed to CIN3+ or cleared (not recorded which).

With respect to this clone: The CDR3 is cut off 3 residues early in the read; its end comes from the germline J gene. The chain employs TRBV5-1 and TRBJ2-7; no firm D call. Per germline, CDR1 SGHRS and CDR2 YFSETQ. Trimming shortened V by 0 bases and J by 3 bases, and 16 bases separated the two germline ends. The CDR3 runs 16 residues. The CDR3 protein is CASSLALVAENYEQYF. Incomplete CDR3 DNA: TGCGCCAGCAGCTTGGCCTTGGTGGCAGAGAACTACGAG. The full variable domain, completed using reference TRBV5-1 and TRBJ2-7, is KAGVTQTPRYLIKTRGQQVTLSCSPISGHRSVSWYQQTPGQGLQFLFEYFSETQRNKGNFPGRFSGRQFSNSRSEMNVSTLELGDSALYLCASSLALVAENYEQYFGPGTRLTVT.

This clone is called medium-sized based on its frequency. One end of the junction does not line up with germline, which may come from a read error. Read sequence stops 3 residues before the CDR3 end, and the germline J gene provides the missing end. V is TRBV29-1 and J is TRBJ2-7; the D gene is possibly TRBD2 (6 bases). Germline assignment: CDR1 SQVTM and CDR2 ANQGSEA. There are 14 residues in the CDR3. The CDR3 loop reads CSAEGRGGTYEQYF. The CDR3 bases that were read are TGCAGCGCTGAAGGCCGTGGCGGGACCTACGAG.

About this clone itself: The CDR3 is cut off 3 residues early in the read; its end comes from the germline J gene. The rearrangement joins TRBV28 to TRBJ2-2, with D perhaps matching TRBD2 (6 bases). The CDR3 is made up of 16 amino acids. The germline V gene encodes CDR1 MDHEN and CDR2 SYDVKM. CDR3 DNA, as far as it was read: TGTGCCAGCAGTTTATATGCAGGGTCGGGGGATTCACCG. This encodes CASSLYAGSGDSP. The CDR3 in full is CASSLYAGSGDSPLFF. Full variable domain (remainder filled in from reference TRBV28 and TRBJ2-2): DVKVTQSSRYLVKRTGEKVFLECVQDMDHENMFWYRQDPGLGLRLIYFSYDVKMKEKGDIPEGYSVSREKKERFSLILESASTNQTSMYLCASSLYAGSGDSPLFFGEGSRLTVL.

To note about this clone: Read data end 3 residues before the CDR3 end; the end is taken from the germline J gene. This chain joins TRBV7-9 and TRBJ2-2; D is possibly TRBD1 or TRBD2 (5 bases each). Germline V gene sequence: CDR1 SEHNR, CDR2 FQNEAQ (reference sequence). The CDR3 has 15 residues. CDR3 loop: CASSLDGGRVGKLFF. CDR3 DNA, as far as it was read: TGTGCCAGCAGCTTAGATGGAGGCAGGGTGGGAAAG. The complete variable domain, with remaining parts taken from reference TRBV7-9 and TRBJ2-2, reads DTGVSQNPRHKITKRGQNVTFRCDPISEHNRLYWYRQTLGQGPEFLTYFQNEAQLEKSRLLSDRFSAERPKGSFSTLEIQRTEQGDSAMYLCASSLDGGRVGKLFFGEGSRLTVL.

This CDR3 reads CASSRSSGGAAGELFF. CDR3 bases read: TGCGCCAGCAGCAGGAGTAGCGGGGGGGCCGCCGGGGAG. The chain couples TRBV5-1 to TRBJ2-2; 11 positions agree with TRBD2. The read finishes 3 residues shy of the CDR3 end, and the germline J gene is used to complete it. This CDR3 region has 16 residues. Trimming at V came to 4 bases and at J to 6 bases, leaving 8 bases not matched to a gene. From germline, CDR1 is SGHRS and CDR2 YFSETQ.

Comment on this clone: The observed sequence ends 3 residues before the CDR3 terminus, with the missing tail filled in from the germline J gene. The chain couples TRBV7-3 to TRBJ2-7, with 7 bases lining up with TRBD1. CDR1 and CDR2 (germline): SGHTA, FQGTGA. The CDR3 extends over 13 amino acids. Germline trimming cut 9 bases from V and 2 bases from J; bases unmatched to any gene: 7. The CDR3 protein is CARARDRAYEQYF. The CDR3 bases that were read are TGTGCCAGAGCCCGGGACAGAGCCTACGAG.

This CDR3 is CSAREARVNTEAFF. The sequenced CDR3 bases are TGCAGTGCTAGAGAAGCTAGAGTGAACACTGAA. V usage is TRBV20-1 and J usage is TRBJ1-1; D gene uncertain. The CDR3 end is not reached by the read, which stops 3 residues before it; the germline J gene fills it in. Germline V CDR1 and CDR2: DFQATT, SNEGSKA (reference sequence). This CDR3 has 14 residues. The V end was cut by 0 bases, the J end by 0 bases, with 8 bases between.

In the case of this clone: Sequencing ends 3 residues short of the CDR3 end; the germline J gene provides the rest. The chain uses TRBV5-1 and TRBJ2-1, with TRBD2 identical over 9 bases. The CDR3 is made up of 15 amino acids. V was clipped by 2 bases and J by 4 bases; unmatched bases: 4. The germline gives CDR1 SGHRS, CDR2 YFSETQ. The sequenced part of the CDR3 DNA is TGCGCCAGCAGCTTCGATAGCGGGGGTTACAATGAG. This gives the protein CASSFDSGGYNE. The full CDR3 protein reads CASSFDSGGYNEQFF.

Incomplete CDR3 DNA: TGCGCCAGCAGCTTGGTTAACGGACAGGGGTTAGGC. As protein: CASSLVNGQGLG. In full, the CDR3 reads CASSLVNGQGLGYTF. The rearrangement links TRBV5-1 to TRBJ1-2; 9 bases are shared with TRBD1. Read coverage stops 3 residues before the CDR3 terminus; the germline J gene supplies the remainder. The CDR3 contains 15 residues. Germline-derived CDR1 and CDR2 are SGHRS and YFSETQ. The complete variable domain, with remaining parts taken from reference TRBV5-1 and TRBJ1-2, reads KAGVTQTPRYLIKTRGQQVTLSCSPISGHRSVSWYQQTPGQGLQFLFEYFSETQRNKGNFPGRFSGRQFSNSRSEMNVSTLELGDSALYLCASSLVNGQGLGYTFGSGTRLTVV.

A word on this clone: Read sequence stops 3 residues before the CDR3 end, and the germline J gene provides the missing end. V is TRBV19 and J is TRBJ1-2; D remains ambiguous. CDR1 and CDR2 (germline): LNHDA, SQIVND (reference sequence). Trimming pared 0 bases from V and 4 bases from J, leaving 12 bases between. The CDR3 is 15 residues long. The part of the CDR3 DNA that was read is TGTGCCAGTAGTATAGATCTCGAAACAGCCTATGGC. Translating gives CASSIDLETAYG. The whole CDR3 is CASSIDLETAYGYTF.

The CDR3 loop reads CASSAGGTASSNYGYTF. CDR3 DNA (partial): TGCGCCAGCAGCGCGGGCGGGACAGCTTCATCCAACTATGGC. The chain has TRBV5-1 and TRBJ1-2, with 7 bases aligning to TRBD1. The CDR3 extends 3 residues past the end of the read, so its final part is completed from the germline J gene. The germline V gene encodes CDR1 SGHRS and CDR2 YFSETQ. Trimming took 4 bases from V and 2 from J; bases not matched to a gene: 14. CDR3 length: 17 residues.

About this clone: The read ends 3 residues before the CDR3 terminus; that terminus is restored from the germline J gene. The chain couples TRBV10-3 to TRBJ2-2, with D possibly matching TRBD2 (5 bases). Germline V lookup: CDR1 ENHRY, CDR2 SYGVKD. This CDR3 contains 12 residues. Incomplete CDR3 DNA: TGTGCCACCGCACTAGGACCCGAAAAG. Amino acid sequence: CATALGPEK. The whole CDR3 reads CATALGPEKLFF.

A word on this clone: The CDR3 end is not reached by the read, which stops 3 residues before it; the germline J gene fills it in. The chain employs TRBV20-1 and TRBJ2-5; 8 nucleotides align to TRBD1. There are 14 residues in the CDR3. The V gene end was trimmed by 6 bases and the J gene end by 2 bases; junction bases not matched to a gene: 8. From germline, CDR1 is DFQATT and CDR2 SNEGSKA (reference sequence). The CDR3 spells CSANGQGRQETQYF. The sequenced part of the CDR3 DNA is TGCAGTGCGAACGGACAGGGCCGGCAAGAGACC.

On this clone: Read sequence stops 3 residues before the CDR3 end, and the germline J gene provides the missing end. This chain uses TRBV7-9 with TRBJ1-2, with unresolved D. The CDR3 contains 14 residues. Germline V gives CDR1 SEHNR, CDR2 FQNEAQ (reference sequence). The sequenced part of the CDR3 DNA is TGTGCCAGCAGGGGCGGGAGCTCTACGGCGGGC. This encodes CASRGGSSTAG. The whole CDR3 region reads CASRGGSSTAGYTF.

In regard to this clone: The observed sequence ends 3 residues before the CDR3 terminus, with the missing tail filled in from the germline J gene. The chain is built from TRBV5-1 and TRBJ2-2; tentatively, D is TRBD2 (5 bases). Between the trimmed V and J ends, which lost 4 bases and 0 bases, there was a span of 10 bases. This CDR3 has 15 residues. Germline CDR1 reads SGHRS; CDR2 reads YFSETQ. CDR3 region: CASSEGPANTGELFF. The CDR3 DNA, read in part, is TGCGCCAGCAGCGAGGGCCCCGCGAACACCGGGGAG.